The 14 T cell receptor beta chains below come from one sample, sequenced in a study of neurological immune-mediated disorders. As for time point: longitudinal time-point 1 (baseline). TCRdb reprocessed the 5' RACE reads via MiXCR and lists one record per CDR3 protein. Among some 68,000 distinct CDR3 sequences listed, approximately 14% were seen once. The source material was PBMCs. These receptors were obtained from a female donor with HTLV-1-associated myelopathy (HAM/TSP).

The V and J genes are TRBV12-3 or TRBV12-4 and TRBJ1-5, with D perhaps TRBD1 (5 bases). The CDR3 totals 14 residues. With 1 base removed from V and 5 bases from J, the gap between germline ends came to 9 bases. The CDR3 here is CASSLVGTHQPQHF. CDR3 coding DNA: TGTGCCAGCAGTTTAGTGGGGACGCATCAGCCCCAGCATTTT.

This clonotype was picked up many times. The V gene is TRBV20-1, the J gene TRBJ2-3; D call uncertain. The V gene's germline CDR1 is DFQATT and CDR2 SNEGSKA (reference sequence). The CDR3 totals 12 residues. Trimming pared 3 bases from V and 6 bases from J, leaving 10 bases between. The chain's CDR3 is CSARIAADTQYF. The CDR3 nucleotides are TGCAGTGCTAGGATTGCAGCGGATACGCAGTATTTT.

This clonotype showed up just a few times. The chain links TRBV24-1 to TRBJ2-7, with 7 bases lining up with TRBD1. This CDR3 spans 15 amino acids. CDR1 KGHDR and CDR2 SFDVKD come from the germline V gene. V shed 3 bases and J 2 bases; nucleotides not matched to a gene: 6. In DNA, the CDR3 is TGTGCCACCAGTGATGCGGGCCAGGGGGCCTACGAGCAGTACTTC. Its translation is CATSDAGQGAYEQYF.

This clonotype was observed many times. The chain recombines TRBV5-1 with TRBJ1-2; 7 positions agree with TRBD1. The CDR3 has 14 residues. CDR1 and CDR2 (germline): SGHRS, YFSETQ. Losses at the gene ends were 3 bases for V and 5 bases for J; bases not matched to a gene: 7. The CDR3 sequence: CASSSRTGPYGYTF. The CDR3 DNA follows: TGCGCCAGCAGCTCTCGGACAGGACCATATGGCTACACCTTC. The entire variable domain, with the rest obtained from reference TRBV5-1 and TRBJ1-2, is as follows: KAGVTQTPRYLIKTRGQQVTLSCSPISGHRSVSWYQQTPGQGLQFLFEYFSETQRNKGNFPGRFSGRQFSNSRSEMNVSTLELGDSALYLCASSSRTGPYGYTFGSGTRLTVV.

This clonotype was recorded many times. Possible read error: a much larger clone is one base away. The J gene is TRBJ1-1, the V gene TRBV5-1; no firm D call. This CDR3 region has 11 residues. The V and J ends lost 2 bases and 6 bases respectively, with 5 bases between them. CDR1 and CDR2 from the germline V gene are SGHRS and YFSETQ. CDR3 residues: CASSFGPEAFF. The DNA for the CDR3 is TGCGCCAGCAGCTTCGGACCTGAAGCTTTCTTT.

As concerns this clonotype: Being one base from a much bigger clone, this may be a read error. The V and J genes are TRBV7-9 and TRBJ2-2, with D perhaps matching TRBD1 (5 bases). V gave up 10 bases and J gave up 4 bases, with 19 bases separating them. Per the germline V gene, CDR1 is SEHNR and CDR2 is FQNEAQ (reference sequence). The CDR3 loop spans 15 amino acids. The CDR3 DNA reads TGTGCCACCAAGACAGAGATATTACTCACCGGGGAGCTGTTTTTT. It is translated as CATKTEILLTGELFF.

The CDR3 spells CASSQRTGTYGYTF. The DNA of the CDR3 is TGTGCCAGCAGTCAAAGGACAGGGACCTATGGCTACACCTTC. This chain links TRBV28 with TRBJ1-2; 8 positions agree with TRBD1. This CDR3 has 14 residues. V lost 5 bases to trimming and J lost 4 bases; unmatched junction nucleotides: 6. CDR1 and CDR2 (germline): MDHEN, SYDVKM.

At least ten counts were recorded for this clonotype. The chain joins TRBV4-2 to TRBJ1-1; D not resolved. The CDR3 contains 15 residues. Trimming removed 1 base from V and 0 bases from J, with 9 bases in between. Germline CDR1 reads LGHNA; CDR2 reads YNFKEQ. In DNA, the CDR3 is TGTGCCAGCAGCCAAGTGAAGGGTGTGAACACTGAAGCTTTCTTT. This sequence encodes CASSQVKGVNTEAFF.

This clonotype was seen many times. The CDR3: CASSLRQGGNYGYTF. Here the CDR3 DNA reads TGCGCCAGCAGCCTCAGACAGGGGGGGAACTATGGCTACACCTTC. V and J are TRBV4-1 and TRBJ1-2; TRBD1 matches 9 bases. The trim removed 4 bases at V and 2 bases at J, leaving 5 bases unmatched. CDR1 and CDR2 (germline): MGHRA, YSYEKL. The CDR3 loop spans 15 amino acids.

This clonotype was observed a few times. The V call is TRBV12-3 or TRBV12-4, the J call TRBJ2-2; 7 nucleotides match TRBD1. V shed 11 bases, J shed 2 bases, and the junction held 11 bases outside the gene matches. The CDR3 covers 15 residues. The CDR3 region has the DNA TGTGCCGTCTTCCGCAGGGGGTCCAACACCGGGGAGCTGTTTTTT. It specifies CAVFRRGSNTGELFF.

Many counts were recorded for this clonotype. The chain is built from TRBV4-1 and TRBJ2-1; a weak D match, TRBD1 (6 bases). Trimming cost V 3 bases and J 0 bases, with 18 bases left between them. CDR3 length: 18 residues. Germline V gene sequence: CDR1 MGHRA, CDR2 YSYEKL. CDR3 sequence: CASSQRGSASSSYNEQFF. CDR3 DNA: TGCGCCAGCAGCCAGAGGGGGTCAGCGTCCAGCTCCTACAATGAGCAGTTCTTC.

This clonotype was seen at least ten times. This chain links TRBV5-1 with TRBJ2-7; 12 nucleotides align to TRBD1. The germline CDR1 and CDR2 sequences are SGHRS and YFSETQ. Trimming cost V 3 bases and J 7 bases; bases outside gene matches: 5. The CDR3 runs 14 residues. For the CDR3, the DNA is TGCGCCAGCAGCTCGGGACAGGGGGCTGGGGAGCAGTACTTC. Translating it yields CASSSGQGAGEQYF.

This clonotype showed up many times. V gene TRBV7-8 combines with J gene TRBJ2-1, with D hard to call. CDR1 and CDR2 (germline): SGHVS, FQNEAQ. The germline V and J ends were trimmed by 2 bases and 0 bases, with 8 bases remaining between them. The CDR3 length is 15 residues. The CDR3 protein is CASSLMISSYNEQFF. As DNA, the CDR3 is TGTGCCAGCAGCTTAATGATTAGCTCCTACAATGAGCAGTTCTTC.

Many counts were recorded for this clonotype. This rearrangement joins TRBV5-1 to TRBJ1-1; D perhaps matches TRBD1 (5 bases). The germline V gene has CDR1 SGHRS and CDR2 YFSETQ. The CDR3 length is 12 residues. V lost 4 bases to trimming and J lost 5 bases, with 9 bases between them. The CDR3: CASSGGLTEAFF. DNA of the CDR3: TGCGCCAGCAGCGGGGGACTGACTGAAGCTTTCTTT.